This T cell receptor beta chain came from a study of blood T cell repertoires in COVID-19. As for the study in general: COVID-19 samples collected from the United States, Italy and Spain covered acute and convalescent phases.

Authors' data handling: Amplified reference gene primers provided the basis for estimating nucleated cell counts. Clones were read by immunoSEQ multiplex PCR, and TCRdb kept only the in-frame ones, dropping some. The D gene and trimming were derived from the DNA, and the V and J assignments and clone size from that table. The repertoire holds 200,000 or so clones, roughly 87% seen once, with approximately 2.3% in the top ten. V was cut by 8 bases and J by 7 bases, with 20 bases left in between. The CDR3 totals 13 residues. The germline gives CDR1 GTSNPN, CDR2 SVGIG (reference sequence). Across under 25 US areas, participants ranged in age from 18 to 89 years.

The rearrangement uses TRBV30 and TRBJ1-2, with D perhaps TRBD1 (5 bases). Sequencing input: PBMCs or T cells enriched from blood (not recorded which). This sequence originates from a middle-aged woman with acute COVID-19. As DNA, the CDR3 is TGTGCCATACCTGGAGCGGGGGAAGGTGGCTACACCTTC. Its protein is CAIPGAGEGGYTF.